This T cell receptor beta chain was captured in a study of cytomegalovirus exposure and HLA in healthy donors. Study results and caveats: Researchers reported that a few CMV-associated chains were confirmed in vitro as CMV antigen-specific. In the roughly 120 validation repertoires, a later analysis found that first-cohort TCR clusters tended to co-occur. Published work reported that the classifier diagnosed cytomegalovirus status with high specificity and sensitivity.

The 120-subject validation cohort, separate from the approximately 670-subject first cohort, included the donors. Comment on this clone: Its antigen is as yet unknown.

Only in-frame clones appear in the TCRdb table, and some are missing; sequencing was by immunoSEQ multiplex PCR. The data show 100,000 to 150,000 clones, with 85% to 90% seen just once and about 3.5% held by the top ten. The sequenced sample consisted of PBMCs. This TCR derives from a man younger than 45 in good health and CMV-seronegative.

CDR3 residues: CASSEARGGRSETQYF. CDR3 DNA sequence: TGTGCCAGCAGTGAAGCGCGGGGGGGGAGGTCGGAGACCCAGTACTTC. The rearrangement links TRBV6-1 to TRBJ2-5, with TRBD2 matching 9 bases. The CDR3 spans 16 residues. V shed 0 bases and J 5 bases; nucleotides not matched to a gene: 7. CDR1 is MNHNS and CDR2 is SASEGT in the germline V gene.